The 19 T cell receptor beta chains below all came from one sample that was sequenced in a study of cytomegalovirus exposure and HLA in healthy donors. PCR was performed using 60 Vbeta and 13 Jbeta primers. The method was immunoSEQ multiplex PCR; TCRdb's version includes in-frame clones alone and lacks a portion of them. The profile shows over 150,000 clones, roughly 76% of them singletons. Input material: PBMCs. These receptors were collected from a man between 60 and 75 years old in good health and CMV-seronegative.

This clone was detected once. The V gene is TRBV10-3, the J gene TRBJ1-4, with D perhaps TRBD1 (5 bases). V was cut by 3 bases and J by 8 bases, with 10 bases left in between. CDR3 length: 13 amino acids. CDR1 and CDR2 (germline): ENHRY, SYGVKD. CDR3 DNA sequence: TGTGCCATCAGTGACGGCCAGGGAGAAAAACTGTTTTTT. This gives the protein CAISDGQGEKLFF.

This rearrangement joins TRBV29-1 to TRBJ2-5, with D tentatively TRBD2 (5 bases). The V gene's germline CDR1 is SQVTM and CDR2 ANQGSEA. CDR3 size: 13 residues. V lost 0 bases, J lost 4 bases, and 9 bases lay in between. The CDR3 DNA is TGCAGCGTTGAAGATCGGGGATCAGAGACCCAGTACTTC. Amino acids: CSVEDRGSETQYF.

The rearrangement uses TRBV15 and TRBJ2-3; TRBD1 matches 9 bases. CDR3 length equals 15 residues. CDR1 is LNHNV and CDR2 is YYDKDF in the germline V gene (reference sequence). Trimming cost V 3 bases and J 1 base; bases outside gene matches: 2. The CDR3 nucleotides read TGTGCCACCAGCAGGGGACAGGGAGGCACAGATACGCAGTATTTT. Protein: CATSRGQGGTDTQYF.

CDR3 DNA sequence: TGCGCCAGCGCTATCGGGGGGGCCCGAGAGACCCAGTACTTC. Its protein product is CASAIGGARETQYF. The chain carries TRBV5-1 and TRBJ2-5; 8 nucleotides line up with TRBD2. In germline, CDR1 is SGHRS, CDR2 YFSETQ. The CDR3 sequence is 14 residues long. Unmatched junction bases numbered 9, after V lost 7 bases and J lost 4 bases.

This clone was recorded only once. J is TRBJ2-6 and V is TRBV7-2; D possibly corresponds to TRBD2 (5 bases). The CDR3 length is 15 residues. The V end lost 5 bases, the J end lost 2 bases, and 10 bases lay between the germline ends. Germline lookup yields CDR1 SGHTA and CDR2 FQGNSA. CDR3 region: CASSASGTGANVLTF. The DNA for the CDR3 is TGTGCCAGCAGCGCGTCGGGGACTGGGGCCAACGTCCTGACTTTC.

The rearrangement links TRBV2 to TRBJ2-7; D possibly corresponds to TRBD2 (6 bases). The CDR3 consists of 15 residues. Germline values: CDR1 SNHLY, CDR2 FYNNEI. V lost 3 bases and J lost 3, with 15 bases in between. The CDR3 sequence is CASSEFRGWGYEQYF. CDR3 DNA sequence: TGTGCCAGCAGTGAGTTTCGGGGGTGGGGCTACGAGCAGTACTTC.

The chain is built from TRBV30 and TRBJ2-1; no firm D call. CDR3 length: 13 residues. Trimming removed 5 bases at V and 3 bases at J, with 11 bases between. CDR1 and CDR2 from the germline V gene are GTSNPN and SVGIG (reference sequence). The DNA for the CDR3 is TGTGCCTGGGACCATAGACTCTACAATGAGCAGTTCTTC. This encodes CAWDHRLYNEQFF. The whole variable domain, filled in from reference TRBV30 and TRBJ2-1, reads SQTIHQWPATLVQPVGSPLSLECTVEGTSNPNLYWYRQAAGRGLQLLFYSVGIGQISSEVPQNLSASRPQDRQFILSSKKLLLSDSGFYLCAWDHRLYNEQFFGPGTRLTVL.

In this sample, this clone turned up once. This chain uses TRBV19 with TRBJ2-1; 11 bases fit TRBD2. The germline CDR1 and CDR2 sequences are LNHDA and SQIVND (reference sequence). V shed 1 base, J shed 9 bases, and the junction held 8 bases outside the gene matches. This CDR3 is 16 amino acids long. This CDR3 reads CASSIAVSGRAAEQFF. DNA for the CDR3: TGTGCCAGTAGTATAGCAGTTAGCGGGAGGGCCGCTGAGCAGTTCTTC.

The chain links TRBV7-6 to TRBJ2-5, with a weak D call TRBD1 (6 bases). CDR1 and CDR2 from the germline V gene are SGHVS and FNYEAQ. The CDR3 covers 13 residues. The germline V and J ends were trimmed by 4 bases and 5 bases, with 11 bases remaining between them. CDR3: CASSSDQGETQYF. Here the CDR3 DNA reads TGTGCCAGCAGCTCTGATCAGGGGGAGACCCAGTACTTC.

The rearrangement uses TRBV28 and TRBJ1-4; tentatively, D is TRBD1 (5 bases). CDR3 length equals 15 residues. Germline V gene sequence: CDR1 MDHEN, CDR2 SYDVKM. V gave up 2 bases and J gave up 0 bases, with 7 bases separating them. The CDR3 DNA sequence: TGTGCCAGCAGTTTACCGGGGGCAACTAATGAAAAACTGTTTTTT. Protein sequence: CASSLPGATNEKLFF.

The chain employs TRBV4-1 and TRBJ2-3; D remains ambiguous. V lost 3 bases, J lost 2 bases, and 9 bases lay in between. Germline V CDR1 and CDR2: MGHRA, YSYEKL. The CDR3 sequence is 14 residues long. CDR3 loop: CASSQFSHTDTQYF. For the CDR3, the DNA is TGCGCCAGCAGCCAGTTTAGCCACACAGATACGCAGTATTTT.

The V and J genes are TRBV7-2 and TRBJ2-7, with 7 bases that match TRBD1. Losses at the gene ends were 4 bases for V and 1 base for J; bases not matched to a gene: 10. The germline V gene has CDR1 SGHTA and CDR2 FQGNSA. This CDR3 spans 16 amino acids. This CDR3 is CASSSFRGSGSYEQYF. DNA for the CDR3: TGTGCCAGCAGCTCGTTCAGGGGGTCAGGGTCCTACGAGCAGTACTTC.

The V and J genes are TRBV2 and TRBJ2-7, with 7 bases matching TRBD2. CDR3 length: 15 residues. V dropped 7 bases and J dropped 1; count of bases not matched to a gene: 10. Germline V gene data show CDR1 as SNHLY and CDR2 as FYNNEI. The CDR3 DNA reads as TGTGCCAGCAAGCTAGCGGCTAATCCTTCCTACGAGCAGTACTTC. It yields the protein CASKLAANPSYEQYF. Full variable domain (missing parts from reference TRBV2 and TRBJ2-7): EPEVTQTPSHQVTQMGQEVILRCVPISNHLYFYWYRQILGQKVEFLVSFYNNEISEKSEIFDDQFSVERPDGSNFTLKIRSTKLEDSAMYFCASKLAANPSYEQYFGPGTRLTVT.

The chain has TRBV9 and TRBJ2-5, with TRBD1 as a possible D gene (5 bases). CDR1 and CDR2 from the germline V gene are SGDLS and YYNGEE. The CDR3 is 15 residues long. Trimming removed 1 base at V and 1 base at J, with 11 bases between. The CDR3 here is CASSVTLGAQETQYF. The CDR3 DNA sequence: TGTGCCAGCAGCGTAACTTTAGGGGCCCAAGAGACCCAGTACTTC.

A single count supports this clone. The chain employs TRBV6-5 and TRBJ2-3; no firm D call. CDR1 is MNHEY, CDR2 SVGAGI, per germline. The CDR3 is 12 residues long. Trimming took 5 bases from V and 9 from J, leaving 12 bases between them. The CDR3 DNA reads as TGTGCCAGCAGTGGGCCCCTCGGAACGCAGTATTTT. This translates into CASSGPLGTQYF.

The chain has TRBV30 and TRBJ2-2, with 10 bases fitting TRBD2. Germline lookup yields CDR1 GTSNPN and CDR2 SVGIG (reference sequence). The CDR3 sequence is 16 residues long. V was clipped by 0 bases and J by 0 bases; unmatched bases: 1. The CDR3 here is CAWSVLAGTNTGELFF. CDR3 sequence (DNA): TGTGCCTGGAGTGTACTAGCGGGAACGAACACCGGGGAGCTGTTTTTT.

The V call is TRBV28, the J call TRBJ2-1; D is ambiguous. The V and J ends lost 6 bases and 8 bases respectively, with 11 bases between them. The CDR3 has 12 amino acids. The germline CDR1 and CDR2 sequences are MDHEN and SYDVKM. The CDR3 DNA reads TGTGCCAGCAGGTCGAGAAGCTATGAGCAGTTCTTC. Translated, it gives CASRSRSYEQFF.

V is TRBV27 and J is TRBJ1-1; D remains unclear. Germline lookup yields CDR1 MNHEY and CDR2 SMNVEV (reference sequence). The CDR3 totals 14 residues. V shed 0 bases and J shed 3 bases, with 8 bases lying between them. The DNA of the CDR3 is TGTGCCAGCAGTTTATCTCGAGGTGACACTGAAGCTTTCTTT. Protein sequence: CASSLSRGDTEAFF.

The gene calls are TRBV18 and TRBJ1-1, with D hard to call. Per the germline V gene, CDR1 is KGHSH and CDR2 is LQKENI. The CDR3 covers 15 residues. V lost 2 bases to trimming and J lost 4 bases, with 14 bases between them. CDR3 sequence reads: CASSPSYPSGTEAFF. CDR3 coding DNA: TGTGCCAGCTCACCAAGTTACCCCAGCGGCACTGAAGCTTTCTTT.